The sequence of this TCR beta chain was determined in a study of Graves' ophthalmopathy and Graves' hyperthyroidism. Study outcomes and limitations: Forecasting of ophthalmopathy progression by the model achieved around 71% sensitivity and 72% to 85% specificity.

Remarks on this clonotype: Antigen specificity is unknown.

The CDR3 runs 17 residues. Germline values: CDR1 MGHDK, CDR2 SYGVNS. Trimming cost V 5 bases and J 2 bases, with 19 bases left between them. RNA transcripts were the source from which TCR beta CDR3 regions were amplified. HTBI primers were used in a first-round RT-PCR, which preceded a second-round multiplex PCR. TCRdb ran MiXCR on the multiplex PCR reads and lists one entry per CDR3 protein. The sample consists of hundreds of thousands of distinct CDR3 sequences, 40% of them appearing once. Excluded: other autoimmune disease, uncontrolled infection, pregnancy or lactation. The source is an adult man with Graves' ophthalmopathy. This chain uses TRBV25-1 with TRBJ1-3; no clear D gene. Sequenced: peripheral blood. The CDR3 DNA follows: TGTGCCAGCAGTACGCCAGCTGAAACCCCTACTGGAAACACCATATATTTT. As protein: CASSTPAETPTGNTIYF.